This note documents a single T cell receptor (beta chain) sequence. One entry per CDR3 protein, called by TCRdb with MiXCR from the PCR reads. The table lists 10,000 to 15,000 distinct CDR3 sequences, 55% to 70% of them singletons. This specimen belongs to a study of tumor-infiltrating lymphocytes in oesophageal squamous cell carcinoma. Germline assignment: CDR1 SGHTA and CDR2 FQGTGA. This CDR3 contains 16 residues. Sequenced sample: esophageal tumor tissue. The receptor was derived from a female donor with esophageal squamous cell carcinoma. The rearrangement uses TRBV7-3 and TRBJ2-6; 8 positions agree with TRBD2. The J call could be wrong; TRBJ2-1 is a better fit for the DNA end. CDR3 nucleotide sequence: TGTGCCAGCAGCTTATTACCGGGACTAGGGAGGGATGAGCAGTTCTTC. Residues: CASSLLPGLGRDEQFF.